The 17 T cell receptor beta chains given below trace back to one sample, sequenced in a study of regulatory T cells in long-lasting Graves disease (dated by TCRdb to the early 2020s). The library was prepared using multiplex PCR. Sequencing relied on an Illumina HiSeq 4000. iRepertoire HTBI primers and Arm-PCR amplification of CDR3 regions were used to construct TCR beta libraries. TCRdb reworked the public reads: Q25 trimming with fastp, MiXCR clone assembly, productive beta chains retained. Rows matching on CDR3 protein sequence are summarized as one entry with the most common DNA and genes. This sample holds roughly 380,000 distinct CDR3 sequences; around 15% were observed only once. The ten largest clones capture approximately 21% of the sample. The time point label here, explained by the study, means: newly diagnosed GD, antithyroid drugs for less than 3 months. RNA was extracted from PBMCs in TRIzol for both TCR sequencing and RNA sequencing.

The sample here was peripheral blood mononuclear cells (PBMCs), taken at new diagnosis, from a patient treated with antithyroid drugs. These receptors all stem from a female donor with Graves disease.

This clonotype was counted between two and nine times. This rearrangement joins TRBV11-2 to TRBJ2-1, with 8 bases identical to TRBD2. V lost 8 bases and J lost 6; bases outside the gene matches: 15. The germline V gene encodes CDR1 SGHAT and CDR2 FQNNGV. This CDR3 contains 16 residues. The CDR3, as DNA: TGTGCCAGCTCACCCCCGGGAAGCGGGAGTGTCAATGAGCAGTTCTTC. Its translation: CASSPPGSGSVNEQFF. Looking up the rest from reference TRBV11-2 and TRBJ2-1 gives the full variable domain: EAGVAQSPRYKIIEKRQSVAFWCNPISGHATLYWYQQILGQGPKLLIQFQNNGVVDDSQLPKDRFSAERLKGVDSTLKIQPAKLEDSAVYLCASSPPGSGSVNEQFFGPGTRLTVL.

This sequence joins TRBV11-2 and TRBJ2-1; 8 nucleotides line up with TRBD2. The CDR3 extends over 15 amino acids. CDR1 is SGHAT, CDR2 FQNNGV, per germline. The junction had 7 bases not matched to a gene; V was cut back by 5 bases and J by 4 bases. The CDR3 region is CASSITSGAYNEQFF. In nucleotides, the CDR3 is TGTGCCAGCAGCATAACTAGCGGAGCGTACAATGAGCAGTTCTTC.

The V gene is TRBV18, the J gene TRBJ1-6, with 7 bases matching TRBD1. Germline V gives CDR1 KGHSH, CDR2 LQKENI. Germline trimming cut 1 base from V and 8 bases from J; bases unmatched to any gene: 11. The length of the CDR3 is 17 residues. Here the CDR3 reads CASSPLLTGVGDSPLHF. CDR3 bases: TGTGCCAGCTCACCACTCTTAACAGGGGTTGGAGATTCACCCCTCCACTTT.

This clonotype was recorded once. CDR3 protein: CSAWGDRATYEQYF. CDR3 bases: TGCAGTGCTTGGGGGGACAGGGCTACCTACGAGCAGTACTTC. The chain links TRBV20-1 to TRBJ2-7; 9 bases line up with TRBD1. The CDR3 has 14 residues. Germline V gene sequence: CDR1 DFQATT, CDR2 SNEGSKA (reference sequence). The trim removed 5 bases at V and 2 bases at J, leaving 7 bases unmatched.

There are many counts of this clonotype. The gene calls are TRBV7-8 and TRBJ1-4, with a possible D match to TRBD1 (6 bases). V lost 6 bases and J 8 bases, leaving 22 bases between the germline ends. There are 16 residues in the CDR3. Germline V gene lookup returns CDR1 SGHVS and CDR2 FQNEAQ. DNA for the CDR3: TGTGCCAGCAGTTTTCTTTTAAGAGGGGGAGGCGAAAAACTGTTTTTT. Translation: CASSFLLRGGGEKLFF.

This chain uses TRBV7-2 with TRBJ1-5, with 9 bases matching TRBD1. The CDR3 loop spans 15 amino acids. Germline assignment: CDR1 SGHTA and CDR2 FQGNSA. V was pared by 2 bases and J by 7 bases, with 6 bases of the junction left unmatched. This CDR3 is CASSLTGTGTQPQHF. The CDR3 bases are TGTGCCAGCAGCTTAACCGGGACAGGGACCCAGCCCCAGCATTTT. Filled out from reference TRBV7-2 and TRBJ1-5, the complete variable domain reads GAGVSQSPSNKVTEKGKDVELRCDPISGHTALYWYRQSLGQGLEFLIYFQGNSAPDKSGLPSDRFSAERTGGSVSTLTIQRTQQEDSAVYLCASSLTGTGTQPQHFGDGTRLSIL.

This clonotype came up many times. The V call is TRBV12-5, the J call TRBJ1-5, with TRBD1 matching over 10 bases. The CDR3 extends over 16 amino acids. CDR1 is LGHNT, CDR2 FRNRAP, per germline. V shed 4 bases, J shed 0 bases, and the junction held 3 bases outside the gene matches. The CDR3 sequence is CASGSDRGFSNQPQHF. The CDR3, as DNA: TGTGCTAGTGGTTCGGACAGGGGGTTTAGCAATCAGCCCCAGCATTTT.

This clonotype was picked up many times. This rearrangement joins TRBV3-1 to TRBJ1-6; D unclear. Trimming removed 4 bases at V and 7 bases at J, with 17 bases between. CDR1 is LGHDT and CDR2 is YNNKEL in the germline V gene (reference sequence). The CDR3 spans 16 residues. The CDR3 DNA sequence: TGTGCCAGCAGCCCAGAGTACAAGGATCAAAATTCACCCCTCCACTTT. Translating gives CASSPEYKDQNSPLHF.

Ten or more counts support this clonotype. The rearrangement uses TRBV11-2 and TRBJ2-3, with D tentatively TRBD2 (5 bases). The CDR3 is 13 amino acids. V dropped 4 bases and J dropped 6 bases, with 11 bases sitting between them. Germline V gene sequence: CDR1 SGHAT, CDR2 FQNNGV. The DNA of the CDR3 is TGTGCCAGCAGCTCCGATCGAGGGGATACGCAGTATTTT. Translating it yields CASSSDRGDTQYF.

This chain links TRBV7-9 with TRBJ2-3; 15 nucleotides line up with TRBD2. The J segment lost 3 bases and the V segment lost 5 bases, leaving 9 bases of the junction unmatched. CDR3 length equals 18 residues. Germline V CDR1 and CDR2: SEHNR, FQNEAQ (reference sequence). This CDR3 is CASSPHNGLAGGTDTQYF. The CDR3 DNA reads TGTGCCAGCAGCCCACACAACGGACTAGCGGGAGGGACAGATACGCAGTATTTT.

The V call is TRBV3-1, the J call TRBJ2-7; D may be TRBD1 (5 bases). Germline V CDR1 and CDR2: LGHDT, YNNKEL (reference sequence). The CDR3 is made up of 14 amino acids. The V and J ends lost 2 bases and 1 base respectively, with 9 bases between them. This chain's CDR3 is CASSQRGWSYEQYF. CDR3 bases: TGTGCCAGCAGCCAAAGGGGCTGGTCCTACGAGCAGTACTTC.

In DNA, the CDR3 is TGCGCCAGCAGCCAAGAAGGCAGGACGGGTACAAAGACCCAGTACTTC. It yields the protein CASSQEGRTGTKTQYF. J is TRBJ2-5 and V is TRBV4-1; D uncertain. The V gene's germline CDR1 is MGHRA and CDR2 YSYEKL. The ends were cut back, 0 bases at V and 6 bases at J, with 17 bases in the middle. There are 16 residues in the CDR3.

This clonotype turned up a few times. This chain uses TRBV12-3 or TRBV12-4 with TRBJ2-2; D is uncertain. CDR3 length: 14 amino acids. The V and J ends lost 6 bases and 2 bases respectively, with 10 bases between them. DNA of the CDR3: TGTGCCAGCAGGCCTATAGACAACACCGGGGAGCTGTTTTTT. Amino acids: CASRPIDNTGELFF.

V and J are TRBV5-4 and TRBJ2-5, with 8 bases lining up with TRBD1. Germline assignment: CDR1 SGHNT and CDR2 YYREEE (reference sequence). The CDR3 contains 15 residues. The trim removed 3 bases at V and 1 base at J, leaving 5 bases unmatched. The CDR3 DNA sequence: TGTGCCAGCAGCTGGGGGACAGGCCTCCAAGAGACCCAGTACTTC. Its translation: CASSWGTGLQETQYF.

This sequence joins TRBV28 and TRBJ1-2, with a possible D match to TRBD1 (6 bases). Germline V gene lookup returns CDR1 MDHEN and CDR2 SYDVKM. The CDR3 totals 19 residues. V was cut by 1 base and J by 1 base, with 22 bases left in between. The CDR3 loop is CASSLLQGPTPLNNYGYTF. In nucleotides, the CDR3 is TGTGCCAGCAGTTTATTGCAGGGGCCCACCCCTCTTAATAACTATGGCTACACCTTC.

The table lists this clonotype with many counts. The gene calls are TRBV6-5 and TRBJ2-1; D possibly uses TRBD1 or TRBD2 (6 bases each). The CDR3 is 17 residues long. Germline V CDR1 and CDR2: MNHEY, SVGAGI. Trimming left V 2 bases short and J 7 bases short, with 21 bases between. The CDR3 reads CASSYLGGPPQGNEQFF. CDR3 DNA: TGTGCCAGCAGTTACCTGGGAGGACCGCCCCAGGGGAATGAGCAGTTCTTC.

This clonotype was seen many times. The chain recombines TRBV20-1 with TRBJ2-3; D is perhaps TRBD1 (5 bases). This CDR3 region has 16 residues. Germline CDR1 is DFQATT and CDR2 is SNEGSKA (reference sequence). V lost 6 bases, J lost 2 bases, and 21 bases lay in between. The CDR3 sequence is CSAPPPGYRPTDTQYF. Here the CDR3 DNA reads TGCAGTGCCCCACCCCCAGGGTACCGACCCACAGATACGCAGTATTTT.